The clone carrying this TCR beta chain showed up many times. As yet, its antigen is unknown. This sample is drawn from a study of T cell repertoires in cytomegalovirus infection. This CDR3 has 13 amino acids. The V gene lost 3 bases and the J gene lost 3 bases, with 6 bases spanning the gap. Germline V gene sequence: CDR1 MRHNA, CDR2 SNTAGT. TCRdb re-derived calls from the reads in MiXCR, one entry per CDR3 protein. The data hold over 120,000 distinct CDR3 sequences, with over 25% observed a single time. This sequence joins TRBV6-4 and TRBJ1-5; D perhaps matches TRBD1 (5 bases). Material: CD8+ T cells from cultured PBMCs, obtained from culture after CMV antigen stimulation. The receptor was derived from a human donor in good health (CMV status not recorded). Some clones in this sample may be carry-over from other donors' samples. The CDR3 nucleotides are TGTGCCAGCAGTGAACAGGCCAATCAGCCCCAGCATTTT. Translated: CASSEQANQPQHF.